This TCR beta chain was recorded in a study of T-cell memory formation after mild COVID-19. This clonotype was counted between two and nine times. TCRdb re-derived calls from the 5' RACE reads in MiXCR, one entry per CDR3 protein. There are more than 80,000 distinct CDR3 sequences in the sample; over 10% occur only once, and under 30% lies in the top ten. This TCR derives from an adult woman who had mild COVID-19 (a few samples of this study predate the infection). Cell type and time point are not known. Sequencing input: PBMCs or a T cell subset sorted from them (not recorded which).

The CDR3 coding sequence is TGCAGCGTTGAGGGGGCCAGCGGGAGATACAATGAGCAGTTCTTC. This gives the protein CSVEGASGRYNEQFF. The V call is TRBV29-1, the J call TRBJ2-1, with 8 bases fitting TRBD2. This CDR3 has 15 amino acids. With V trimmed by 3 bases and J by 4 bases, 8 bases remained unmatched. Germline CDR1 and CDR2: SQVTM and ANQGSEA.